A few counts support the clone carrying this TCR beta chain. The study tagged each TCR cDNA molecule with a unique molecular identifier. MiXCR was run by TCRdb on the 5' RACE reads, yielding one entry per CDR3 protein. The sample has under 150,000 distinct CDR3 sequences, 11% seen once. Time point noted: blood at routine non-recurrence follow-up after resection. This sample was included in a study of spatial heterogeneity in lung cancer. Trimming stripped 0 bases from V and 2 bases from J, with 10 bases between. Per the germline V gene, CDR1 is SGHRS and CDR2 is YFSETQ. This CDR3 has 15 residues. The rearrangement uses TRBV5-1 and TRBJ2-3, with D perhaps TRBD2 (5 bases). The sequenced sample was PBMCs, obtained at follow-up. The receptor comes from a female donor with early-stage non-small cell lung cancer. The CDR3 here is CASSLETTLTDTQYF. The CDR3 nucleotides read TGCGCCAGCAGCTTGGAGACTACGCTCACAGATACGCAGTATTTT.